What follows is one T cell receptor beta chain and its context. Trimming at V came to 8 bases and at J to 2 bases, leaving 3 bases not matched to a gene. This CDR3 comprises 12 residues. The record originates from a study of blood T cell repertoires in COVID-19. Study details: The United States, Italy and Spain were the sources of the acute and convalescent COVID-19 samples. T cells, B-cell-depleted T cells, or PBMCs provided the cDNA or gDNA that served as material.

Study processing details: Reference gene primer amplification yielded estimated nucleated cell counts. Sequenced by immunoSEQ multiplex PCR; TCRdb stores in-frame clones only, minus some. V, J and clone size are taken as reported in that table, and D and trimming were inferred from the DNA itself. The table has under 200,000 clones, 65% to 90% seen once. This TCR derives from a human donor in a cohort sampled during active COVID-19. The sample was peripheral blood. The rearrangement joins TRBV12-3 or TRBV12-4 to TRBJ2-7, with 7 bases lining up with TRBD1. The CDR3 bases are TGTGCCAGCGGGACAGTAACCTACGAGCAGTACTTC. Translated: CASGTVTYEQYF.